These 11 T cell receptor beta chains share one sample of origin, sequenced in a study of T cell changes during pregnancy in multiple sclerosis. This table comes from immunoSEQ multiplex PCR, and its TCRdb copy is limited to in-frame clones, with some not included. The repertoire holds fewer than 65,000 clones, with 94% as singletons. Material: CD4+ T cells from peripheral blood mononuclear cells, obtained in the third trimester of pregnancy. The origin of the receptors is a female donor with multiple sclerosis, enrolled in a pregnancy study.

This chain connects TRBV4-2 to TRBJ1-6; 9 bases line up with TRBD1. Germline values: CDR1 LGHNA, CDR2 YNFKEQ. The V segment lost 2 bases and the J segment 7 bases; nucleotides outside the gene matches: 9. This CDR3 has 17 residues. CDR3: CASSQRGGQGGNSPLHF. The CDR3 region has the DNA TGTGCCAGCAGCCAAAGGGGGGGACAGGGAGGAAATTCACCCCTCCACTTT.

The chain joins TRBV13 to TRBJ2-5; D perhaps matches TRBD1 (5 bases). The ends were cut back, 1 base at V and 9 bases at J, with 12 bases in the middle. The CDR3 totals 13 residues. Per the germline V gene, CDR1 is PRHDT and CDR2 is FYEKMQ (reference sequence). CDR3 in DNA: TGTGCCAGCAGCTTAGTGGGGCGAGAAGCCCAGTACTTC. Protein sequence: CASSLVGREAQYF.

The chain carries TRBV9 and TRBJ1-2; 7 bases fit TRBD1. Per germline, CDR1 SGDLS and CDR2 YYNGEE. J was trimmed by 5 bases and V by 3 bases; bases with no gene match: 10. The CDR3 runs to 15 residues. This CDR3 is CASSDRDSPRYGYTF. The CDR3 DNA reads TGTGCCAGCAGCGACCGGGACAGCCCGAGGTATGGCTACACCTTC.

The rearrangement uses TRBV5-4 and TRBJ2-2; D is possibly TRBD2 (5 bases). This CDR3 is 13 amino acids long. The germline CDR1 and CDR2 sequences are SGHNT and YYREEE (reference sequence). The ends were cut back, 0 bases at V and 6 bases at J, with 6 bases in the middle. The DNA for the CDR3 is TGTGCCAGCAGCTTGGAGCGGTCCGGGGAGCTGTTTTTT. Residues: CASSLERSGELFF.

The CDR3 DNA follows: TGTGCCAGCTCACCGCCTGCACTAAGGGGATACAATGAGCAGTTCTTC. Translation gives CASSPPALRGYNEQFF. The V call is TRBV18, the J call TRBJ2-1; maybe TRBD1 (5 bases). The CDR3 loop spans 16 amino acids. Between the trimmed V and J ends, which lost 3 bases and 4 bases, there was a span of 16 bases. From germline, CDR1 is KGHSH and CDR2 LQKENI.

This chain links TRBV5-6 with TRBJ1-2, with a weak D call TRBD1 (6 bases). CDR1 SGHDT and CDR2 YYEEEE come from the germline V gene. The CDR3 is 14 amino acids. Trimming took 4 bases from V and 4 from J, leaving 14 bases between them. Written as DNA, the CDR3 is TGTGCCAGCAGCCTCCTTGGACAGATCTATGGCTACACCTTC. Its translation is CASSLLGQIYGYTF. Based on the CDR3 plus reference TRBV5-6 and TRBJ1-2, the full variable domain is DAGVTQSPTHLIKTRGQQVTLRCSPKSGHDTVSWYQQALGQGPQFIFQYYEEEERQRGNFPDRFSGHQFPNYSSELNVNALLLGDSALYLCASSLLGQIYGYTFGSGTRLTVV.

This clone was observed a single time. The gene calls are TRBV5-1 and TRBJ1-2, with 8 bases aligning to TRBD1. CDR1 and CDR2 from the germline V gene are SGHRS and YFSETQ. Trimming removed 5 bases from V and 4 bases from J; junction bases left unmatched: 7. CDR3 size: 14 residues. In DNA, the CDR3 is TGCGCCAGCAGTCCAGGGGGCAGGATCTATGGCTACACCTTC. Its translation is CASSPGGRIYGYTF.

The table lists this clone with a few counts. The chain joins TRBV11-3 to TRBJ1-1; D gene uncertain. CDR3 length equals 13 residues. V was shortened by 7 bases and J by 8 bases, with 17 bases between the two germline ends. In germline, CDR1 is SGHNT, CDR2 YENEEA. In DNA form, the CDR3 reads TGTGCCAGCACACCTGGTAGCCTCTCCGAAGCTTTCTTT. Its protein is CASTPGSLSEAFF.

The V gene is TRBV30, the J gene TRBJ1-1; D remains unclear. V lost 3 bases and J lost 0, with 14 bases in between. The CDR3 has 15 amino acids. The germline V gene has CDR1 GTSNPN and CDR2 SVGIG (reference sequence). In DNA, the CDR3 is TGTGCCTGGAGGGAGGAGGGAACGATGAACACTGAAGCTTTCTTT. Its protein is CAWREEGTMNTEAFF.

In DNA form, the CDR3 reads TGTGCCAGCAGTTCCGGGACTAGCGGGAAAATTTACAATGAGCAGTTCTTC. Protein: CASSSGTSGKIYNEQFF. V gene TRBV5-4 combines with J gene TRBJ2-1; 13 nucleotides align to TRBD2. Germline loops: CDR1 SGHNT, CDR2 YYREEE (reference sequence). Unmatched junction bases numbered 9, after V lost 5 bases and J lost 4 bases. There are 17 residues in the CDR3.

The CDR3 spells CASSPREKSGANVLTF. DNA of the CDR3: TGTGCCAGCAGTCCCAGGGAAAAATCTGGGGCCAACGTCCTGACTTTC. This chain uses TRBV28 with TRBJ2-6; perhaps TRBD1 as D (5 bases). The CDR3 extends over 16 amino acids. Looked up from germline, CDR1 is MDHEN and CDR2 is SYDVKM. V was pared by 5 bases and J by 1 base, with 12 bases between.